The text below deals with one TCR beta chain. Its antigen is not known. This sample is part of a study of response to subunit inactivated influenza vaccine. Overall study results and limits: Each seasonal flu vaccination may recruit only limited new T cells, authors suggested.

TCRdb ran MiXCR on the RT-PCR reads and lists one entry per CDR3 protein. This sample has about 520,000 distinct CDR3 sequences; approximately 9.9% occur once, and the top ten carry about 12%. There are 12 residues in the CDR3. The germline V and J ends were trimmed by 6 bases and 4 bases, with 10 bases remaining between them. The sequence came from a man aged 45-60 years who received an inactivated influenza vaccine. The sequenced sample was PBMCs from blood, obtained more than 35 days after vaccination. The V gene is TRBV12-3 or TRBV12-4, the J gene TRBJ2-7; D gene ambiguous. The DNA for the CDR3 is TGTGCCAGCAGCCTCCTCATATACGAGCAGTACTTC. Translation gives CASSLLIYEQYF.